What follows are 28 T cell receptor beta chains derived from one specimen sequenced in a study of T cell repertoires in cytomegalovirus infection. TCRdb fed the reads into MiXCR, producing one record per CDR3 protein. There are about 260,000 distinct CDR3 sequences in the sample; around 8.7% occur only once, and about 15% lies in the top ten. Specimen: PBMCs. The receptor source for this set is a human donor in good health (CMV status not recorded). Some clones in this sample may be carry-over from other donors' samples.

In this sample, this clonotype turned up many times. The V and J genes are TRBV19 and TRBJ2-5; possible D gene TRBD2, 7 bases. V gave up 3 bases and J gave up 1 base, with 15 bases separating them. Germline loops: CDR1 LNHDA, CDR2 SQIVND (reference sequence). CDR3 size: 16 residues. The CDR3 nucleotides read TGTGCCAGTAGTATCGGGACGGGGGGCCTCCAAGAGACCCAGTACTTC. It yields the protein CASSIGTGGLQETQYF.

Ten or more counts support this clonotype. The chain couples TRBV28 to TRBJ2-3, with 12 bases matching TRBD2. The length of the CDR3 is 17 residues. Germline trimming cut 5 bases from V and 4 bases from J; bases unmatched to any gene: 10. Germline V gene sequence: CDR1 MDHEN, CDR2 SYDVKM. In DNA, the CDR3 is TGTGCCAGCAGTGCAAGACTAGCGGGGGTAAGGTCAGATACGCAGTATTTT. Translating gives CASSARLAGVRSDTQYF.

The chain couples TRBV25-1 to TRBJ1-1; the match to TRBD1 covers 9 bases. The length of the CDR3 is 15 residues. Germline V lookup: CDR1 MGHDK, CDR2 SYGVNS. V shed 4 bases and J 6 bases; nucleotides not matched to a gene: 9. The CDR3 is CASSGWDRVNPEAFF. The CDR3 DNA reads TGTGCCAGCAGTGGGTGGGACAGGGTTAACCCTGAAGCTTTCTTT.

There are many counts of this clonotype. This chain links TRBV5-5 with TRBJ2-1, with D possibly matching TRBD1 (5 bases). Trimming took 5 bases from V and 5 from J, leaving 14 bases between them. The CDR3 extends over 14 amino acids. Germline-derived CDR1 and CDR2 are SGHKS and YYEKEE (reference sequence). The CDR3 loop is CASSSRAFDNEQFF. CDR3 sequence (DNA): TGTGCCAGCAGTTCCAGGGCCTTTGACAATGAGCAGTTCTTC.

Ten or more counts support this clonotype. V is TRBV7-8 and J is TRBJ2-7; D possibly uses TRBD1 or TRBD2 (6 bases each). Germline-derived CDR1 and CDR2 are SGHVS and FQNEAQ. The CDR3 extends over 19 amino acids. V was pared by 2 bases and J by 3 bases, with 26 bases between. The CDR3 loop reads CASSLSNPVIGGADYEQYF. In DNA form, the CDR3 reads TGTGCCAGCAGCTTATCCAACCCCGTGATCGGGGGCGCAGACTACGAGCAGTACTTC. The full variable domain, in which reference TRBV7-8 and TRBJ2-7 provide the parts outside the CDR3, is GAGVSQSPRYKVAKRGQDVALRCDPISGHVSLFWYQQALGQGPEFLTYFQNEAQLDKSGLPSDRFFAERPEGSVSTLKIQRTQQEDSAVYLCASSLSNPVIGGADYEQYFGPGTRLTVT.

The gene calls are TRBV28 and TRBJ1-1, with a tentative D call TRBD1 (6 bases). CDR1 is MDHEN and CDR2 is SYDVKM in the germline V gene. This CDR3 contains 16 residues. V was clipped by 4 bases and J by 4 bases, with 19 bases between them. CDR3 sequence: CASSSSTGGPGTEAFF. CDR3 nucleotides: TGTGCCAGCAGTTCCTCAACCGGGGGGCCCGGCACTGAAGCTTTCTTT.

In its sample, this clonotype was seen many times. The chain is built from TRBV7-9 and TRBJ2-1, with TRBD2 as a possible D gene (5 bases). Germline lookup yields CDR1 SEHNR and CDR2 FQNEAQ (reference sequence). Trimming removed 6 bases from V and 5 bases from J, with 20 bases in between. This CDR3 is built from 16 residues. DNA of the CDR3: TGTGCCAGCAGTTCGAGCGTCAGGACTTGGGACAATGAGCAGTTCTTC. It translates to CASSSSVRTWDNEQFF.

The chain carries TRBV29-1 and TRBJ1-2; D call uncertain. The length of the CDR3 is 11 residues. From germline, CDR1 is SQVTM and CDR2 ANQGSEA. Deletions cut 5 bases from V and 9 bases from J, with 13 bases between. The CDR3 DNA sequence: TGCAGCGTTCGTTGGGGAGACAGCTACACCTTC. This sequence encodes CSVRWGDSYTF.

The sample holds many counts of this clonotype. The chain couples TRBV7-2 to TRBJ2-2, with D perhaps TRBD1 (5 bases). The CDR3 is 15 amino acids. V shed 4 bases and J shed 4 bases, with 13 bases lying between them. Germline loops: CDR1 SGHTA, CDR2 FQGNSA. Here the CDR3 DNA reads TGTGCCAGCAGCTCCCAAAGACAGATCACCGGGGAGCTGTTTTTT. Residues: CASSSQRQITGELFF. Complete variable domain (other parts from reference TRBV7-2 and TRBJ2-2): GAGVSQSPSNKVTEKGKDVELRCDPISGHTALYWYRQSLGQGLEFLIYFQGNSAPDKSGLPSDRFSAERTGGSVSTLTIQRTQQEDSAVYLCASSSQRQITGELFFGEGSRLTVL.

In the case of this clonotype: At one end, the junction sequence differs from germline, possibly due to a read error. The chain employs TRBV14 and TRBJ1-6, with D hard to call. This CDR3 contains 12 residues. Germline V gives CDR1 SGHDN, CDR2 FVKESK. CDR3 region: CASSQDVRPLHF. CDR3 coding DNA: TGTGCCAGCAGTCAAGACGTGCGGCCCCTCCACTTT.

This clonotype was seen repeatedly, ten times or more. The chain joins TRBV7-2 to TRBJ2-5; TRBD1 is a possible D gene (5 bases). CDR3 length: 13 amino acids. Between the trimmed V and J ends, which lost 8 bases and 5 bases, there was a span of 15 bases. CDR1 SGHTA and CDR2 FQGNSA come from the germline V gene. CDR3 nucleotide sequence: TGTGCCAGCTCTTCAGGGTCCTGGGAGACCCAGTACTTC. It translates to CASSSGSWETQYF.

To note about this clonotype: The junction shows a germline mismatch at one end, possibly a read error. V is TRBV6-5 and J is TRBJ1-1; 7 bases line up with TRBD1. From germline, CDR1 is MNHEY and CDR2 SVGAGI. The CDR3 runs to 16 residues. The CDR3: CAGSYYRGRKDTEAFF. The CDR3 DNA sequence: TGTGCCGGCAGTTACTACAGGGGTCGAAAGGACACTGAAGCTTTCTTT.

This clonotype was observed at least ten times. The chain couples TRBV7-2 to TRBJ1-1; D is unresolved. V lost 5 bases and J lost 2, with 9 bases in between. CDR3 length: 13 amino acids. Germline V gives CDR1 SGHTA, CDR2 FQGNSA. The CDR3 loop reads CASSTGSNTEAFF. In DNA, the CDR3 is TGTGCCAGCAGCACCGGGTCAAACACTGAAGCTTTCTTT.

This clonotype was found many times. This chain joins TRBV6-2 or TRBV6-3 and TRBJ2-5, with D possibly being TRBD1 (6 bases). The germline V gene encodes CDR1 MNHEY and CDR2 SVGEGT. Trimming removed 8 bases from V and 2 bases from J, with 12 bases in between. The CDR3 extends over 13 amino acids. Written as DNA, the CDR3 is TGTGCCAGCGGACAGATTTTACAAGAGACCCAGTACTTC. It codes for CASGQILQETQYF.

This clonotype was observed many times. This rearrangement joins TRBV7-2 to TRBJ2-3; unclear D gene. Germline loops: CDR1 SGHTA, CDR2 FQGNSA. The CDR3 runs 13 residues. The V and J ends lost 6 bases and 3 bases respectively, with 10 bases between them. Here the CDR3 reads CASRYTATDTQYF. Written as DNA, the CDR3 is TGTGCCAGCAGATATACAGCTACAGATACGCAGTATTTT.

This clonotype was detected many times. This chain joins TRBV7-9 and TRBJ1-1; unclear D gene. The CDR3 has 14 residues. CDR1 SEHNR and CDR2 FQNEAQ come from the germline V gene (reference sequence). V shed 1 base and J shed 1 base, with 7 bases lying between them. The CDR3 sequence: CASSLGGWNTEAFF. CDR3 DNA: TGTGCCAGCAGCTTAGGCGGTTGGAACACTGAAGCTTTCTTT.

The chain carries TRBV7-6 and TRBJ1-5, with D perhaps matching TRBD1 (5 bases). CDR1 is SGHVS and CDR2 is FNYEAQ in the germline V gene. Trimming cost V 5 bases and J 4 bases, with 12 bases left between them. CDR3 length: 14 residues. CDR3 coding DNA: TGTGCCAGCAGCGCCAGGGCGGGAAATCAGCCCCAGCATTTT. It translates to CASSARAGNQPQHF.

CDR3 in amino acids: CASSLRASNYGYTF. The DNA of the CDR3 is TGTGCCAGCAGCCTTCGTGCTTCTAACTATGGCTACACCTTC. The chain uses TRBV7-9 and TRBJ1-2, with unresolved D. Germline V lookup: CDR1 SEHNR, CDR2 FQNEAQ (reference sequence). The CDR3 covers 14 residues. Trimming shortened V by 5 bases and J by 0 bases, and 10 bases separated the two germline ends.

The table lists this clonotype with many counts. The CDR3 protein is CASSSTRKTQYF. In DNA form, the CDR3 reads TGTGCCAGCAGTTCCACCCGAAAGACCCAGTACTTC. The chain couples TRBV28 to TRBJ2-5; the D is unclear. Trimming shortened V by 4 bases and J by 6 bases, and 9 bases separated the two germline ends. Per the germline V gene, CDR1 is MDHEN and CDR2 is SYDVKM. The CDR3 length is 12 residues.

At least ten counts were recorded for this clonotype. The chain is built from TRBV28 and TRBJ1-5, with a tentative D call TRBD1 (5 bases). The CDR3 consists of 16 residues. The V end was cut by 5 bases, the J end by 7 bases, with 21 bases between. Germline loops: CDR1 MDHEN, CDR2 SYDVKM. DNA of the CDR3: TGTGCCAGCAGTCCCCCGGGAGTAGGGGTGAGACAGCCCCAGCATTTT. As protein: CASSPPGVGVRQPQHF.

This clonotype was counted a few times. The V gene is TRBV9, the J gene TRBJ2-6, with 8 nucleotides matching TRBD1. J gave up 3 bases and V 4 bases, and 9 bases lay outside the gene matches. This CDR3 comprises 17 residues. Germline V gives CDR1 SGDLS, CDR2 YYNGEE. The CDR3 here is CASSRDRSRVGANVLTF. CDR3 sequence (DNA): TGTGCCAGCAGCCGGGACAGGTCCCGGGTTGGGGCCAACGTCCTGACTTTC.

This clonotype occurred many times. This chain connects TRBV7-8 to TRBJ1-5; the match to TRBD1 covers 7 bases. The CDR3 covers 15 residues. J was trimmed by 6 bases and V by 2 bases; bases with no gene match: 7. The germline V gene encodes CDR1 SGHVS and CDR2 FQNEAQ. CDR3 nucleotides: TGTGCCAGCAGCTTACGGGCAGGGGGTTCTCAGCCCCAGCATTTT. Translating gives CASSLRAGGSQPQHF.

The chain links TRBV18 to TRBJ2-2, with a possible D match to TRBD1 (7 bases). Between the trimmed V and J ends, which lost 4 bases and 0 bases, there was a span of 12 bases. The CDR3 has 16 amino acids. CDR1 is KGHSH, CDR2 LQKENI, per germline. Here the CDR3 DNA reads TGTGCCAGCTCACGGGGCGGGACAGCGAACACCGGGGAGCTGTTTTTT. Translation gives CASSRGGTANTGELFF. The whole variable domain, remainder taken from reference TRBV18 and TRBJ2-2, is NAGVMQNPRHLVRRRGQEARLRCSPMKGHSHVYWYRQLPEEGLKFMVYLQKENIIDESGMPKERFSAEFPKEGPSILRIQQVVRGDSAAYFCASSRGGTANTGELFFGEGSRLTVL.

This clonotype was found many times. This sequence joins TRBV7-2 and TRBJ1-4; possibly TRBD1 for D (5 bases). The CDR3 totals 13 residues. The germline V and J ends were trimmed by 6 bases and 8 bases, with 13 bases remaining between them. Germline lookup yields CDR1 SGHTA and CDR2 FQGNSA. CDR3 bases: TGTGCCAGCAGGGCGGGACGGCTAGAAAAACTGTTTTTT. Amino acids: CASRAGRLEKLFF. Filled out from reference TRBV7-2 and TRBJ1-4, the complete variable domain reads GAGVSQSPSNKVTEKGKDVELRCDPISGHTALYWYRQSLGQGLEFLIYFQGNSAPDKSGLPSDRFSAERTGGSVSTLTIQRTQQEDSAVYLCASRAGRLEKLFFGSGTQLSVL.

There are many counts of this clonotype. CDR3 in DNA: TGTGCCAGCAGCAATGAGGGGGCGTGGGGTAATGAGCAGTTCTTC. Protein product: CASSNEGAWGNEQFF. This chain joins TRBV7-2 and TRBJ2-1, with 7 bases matching TRBD1. Unmatched junction bases numbered 11, after V lost 5 bases and J lost 7 bases. The V gene's germline CDR1 is SGHTA and CDR2 FQGNSA. The length of the CDR3 is 15 residues.

This clonotype was detected many times. The rearrangement links TRBV7-2 to TRBJ2-7, with D perhaps matching TRBD2 (5 bases). The CDR3 has 14 residues. In germline, CDR1 is SGHTA, CDR2 FQGNSA. Trimming shortened V by 7 bases and J by 6 bases, and 19 bases separated the two germline ends. As DNA, the CDR3 is TGTGCCAGCACCCCTGCCGGCGGGCCCGTCGAGCAGTACTTC. Translating gives CASTPAGGPVEQYF.

This clonotype was counted only a few times. The chain recombines TRBV6-6 with TRBJ1-6; 9 nucleotides match TRBD1. Losses at the gene ends were 5 bases for V and 7 bases for J; bases not matched to a gene: 6. The CDR3 loop spans 15 amino acids. Germline loops: CDR1 MNHNY, CDR2 SVGAGI (reference sequence). The CDR3 here is CASSPRTGVNSPLHF. The DNA of the CDR3 is TGTGCCAGCAGTCCAAGGACAGGGGTAAATTCACCCCTCCACTTT.

V gene TRBV20-1 combines with J gene TRBJ2-3; 8 bases match TRBD2. The germline V gene has CDR1 DFQATT and CDR2 SNEGSKA (reference sequence). Trimming at V came to 1 base and at J to 2 bases, leaving 2 bases not matched to a gene. This CDR3 is built from 14 residues. The CDR3 region is CSARAGGPTDTQYF. The CDR3 nucleotides are TGCAGTGCTAGAGCGGGAGGGCCCACAGATACGCAGTATTTT.